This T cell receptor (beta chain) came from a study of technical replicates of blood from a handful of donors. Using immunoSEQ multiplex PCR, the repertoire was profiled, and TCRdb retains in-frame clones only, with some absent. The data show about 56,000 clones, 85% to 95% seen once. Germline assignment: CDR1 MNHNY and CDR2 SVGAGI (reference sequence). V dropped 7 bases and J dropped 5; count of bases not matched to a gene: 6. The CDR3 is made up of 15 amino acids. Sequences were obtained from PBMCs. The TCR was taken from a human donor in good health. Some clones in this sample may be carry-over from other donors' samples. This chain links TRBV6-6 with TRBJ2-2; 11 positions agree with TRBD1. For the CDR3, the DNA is TGTGCCAGCAATGACGGGACAGGGGGGACCGGGGAGCTGTTTTTT. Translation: CASNDGTGGTGELFF.